The 4 T cell receptor beta chains given below trace back to one sample, sequenced in a study of cytomegalovirus exposure and HLA in healthy donors. The assay was immunoSEQ multiplex PCR, and TCRdb's table has in-frame clones only and misses some. The profile shows about 110,000 clones, about 94% of them singletons. Sequencing was carried out using PBMCs. The source is a woman aged 18-30 years in good health and CMV-seronegative.

This clone was seen a single time. The chain has TRBV5-4 and TRBJ1-2; 8 bases match TRBD1. CDR1 is SGHNT, CDR2 YYREEE, per germline (reference sequence). The CDR3 covers 13 residues. V lost 6 bases, J lost 12 bases, and 13 bases stayed unmatched. CDR3 sequence (DNA): TGTGCCAGCAAGACAGGACAGGGTATTCTGGACACCTTC. This encodes CASKTGQGILDTF. The full variable domain, in which reference TRBV5-4 and TRBJ1-2 provide the parts outside the CDR3, is ETGVTQSPTHLIKTRGQQVTLRCSSQSGHNTVSWYQQALGQGPQFIFQYYREEENGRGNFPPRFSGLQFPNYSSELNVNALELDDSALYLCASKTGQGILDTFGSGTRLTVV.

This sequence joins TRBV19 and TRBJ1-4; 11 bases are shared with TRBD1. The V gene's germline CDR1 is LNHDA and CDR2 SQIVND (reference sequence). CDR3 size: 16 residues. The J segment lost 10 bases and the V segment lost 7 bases, leaving 14 bases of the junction unmatched. DNA of the CDR3: TGTGCCAGTACTCCGACTCTGGGGACAGGGGGTGGAAAACTGTTTTTT. Its translation: CASTPTLGTGGGKLFF.

This rearrangement joins TRBV19 to TRBJ1-5, with 7 bases identical to TRBD1. Germline V CDR1 and CDR2: LNHDA, SQIVND (reference sequence). CDR3 size: 16 residues. J lost 6 bases, V lost 6 bases, and 14 bases had no gene match. The CDR3 sequence is CASSTTGRGLRQPQHF. CDR3 coding DNA: TGTGCCAGTAGCACGACCGGCAGGGGGTTACGTCAGCCCCAGCATTTT.

The CDR3 DNA sequence: TGTGCCAGCGGGTCCTCAGGGGGCTACACCTTC. Its protein product is CASGSSGGYTF. V usage is TRBV2 and J usage is TRBJ1-2, with D perhaps matching TRBD1 (5 bases). V was trimmed by 8 bases and J by 8 bases, leaving 12 bases between them. Looked up from germline, CDR1 is SNHLY and CDR2 is FYNNEI. This CDR3 comprises 11 residues.